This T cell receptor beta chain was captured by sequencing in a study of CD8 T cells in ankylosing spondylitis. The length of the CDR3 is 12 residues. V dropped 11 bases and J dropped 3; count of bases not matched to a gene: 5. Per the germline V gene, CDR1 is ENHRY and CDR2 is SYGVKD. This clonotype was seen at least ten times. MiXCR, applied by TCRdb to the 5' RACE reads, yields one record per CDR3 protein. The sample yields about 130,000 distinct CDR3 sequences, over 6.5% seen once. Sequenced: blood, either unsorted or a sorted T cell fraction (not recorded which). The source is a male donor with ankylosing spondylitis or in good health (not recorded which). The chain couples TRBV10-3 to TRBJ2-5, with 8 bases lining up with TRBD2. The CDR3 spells CASSREEETQYF. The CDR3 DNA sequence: TGTGCCTCTTCGCGGGAGGAAGAGACCCAGTACTTC.